The present T cell receptor (beta chain) was sequenced within a study of cytomegalovirus exposure and HLA in healthy donors. General study results and limits: Earlier findings revealed that most TCR beta V segments proved productive either about 87% or about 30% of the time. In vitro work confirmed that a few CMV-associated chains recognize CMV antigens.

The germline V gene has CDR1 SGHTA and CDR2 FQGTGA. The CDR3 consists of 14 residues. V lost 5 bases to trimming and J lost 1 base; unmatched junction nucleotides: 2. Primers included in the PCR were 60 Vbeta and 13 Jbeta primers. Measured with immunoSEQ multiplex PCR; TCRdb has only the in-frame clones, and not every one. The sample holds 90,000 to 100,000 clones. For this clone: What it binds is unknown.

This chain joins TRBV7-3 and TRBJ2-3; 8 bases are a match to TRBD1. The TCR originated in a woman younger than 45 in good health and CMV-seronegative. Source material: PBMCs. CDR3 amino acids: CASSPGQGTDTQYF. DNA of the CDR3: TGTGCCAGCAGCCCGGGACAGGGCACAGATACGCAGTATTTT.